Listed below are T cell receptor beta chains from one sample, sequenced in a study of lymphopenia after photon versus proton radiotherapy. Only in-frame clones appear in the TCRdb table, and some are missing; sequencing was by immunoSEQ multiplex PCR. The sample consists of about 12,000 clones, 80% to 90% of them appearing once. The material sequenced was peripheral blood, taken from a patient treated with proton-based radiotherapy. These receptors were collected from a man aged 55-75 years with pancreatic cancer. CDR3s leave out the opening cysteine and the closing phenylalanine or tryptophan.

>TRBV29-1|TRBJ2-3
SGGGRYPDTQY
>TRBV9|TRBJ1-1
ASSNGAEAF
>TRBV19|TRBJ2-7
ASSIQLGNEQY
>TRBV27|TRBJ2-3
ASRLTGNSPTDTQY
>TRBV18|TRBJ2-5
ASSQQETQY
>TRBV5-8|TRBJ2-7
ASTSRGGREQY
>TRBV14|TRBJ1-4
ASSPDLDEKLF
>TRBV5-6|TRBJ1-2
ASSTRDGYT
>TRBV30|TRBJ1-1
AWRVYGNPEAF
>TRBV19|TRBJ1-4
ATTRRGVRDEKLF
>TRBV6-5|TRBJ2-5
ASSTTQGGGETQY
>TRBV9|TRBJ1-5
ASSPRVRLTVIHSNQPQH
>TRBV28|TRBJ1-5
ASSFQRPGSNQPQH
>TRBV6-5|TRBJ1-5
ASMMSLGQPQH
>TRBV6-6|TRBJ2-7
ASSYSQDGSWEQY
>TRBV28|TRBJ1-5
ASSAMTVPKGNQPQH
>TRBV6-5|TRBJ1-2
ASSYGTGGRGYGYT
>TRBV5-4|TRBJ2-7
ASSSQGSEQY
>TRBV30|TRBJ1-6
AWRGQGLINSPLH
>TRBV28|TRBJ2-7
ASRSVAGVWYEQY
>TRBV11-2|TRBJ2-5
ASSVARWSEETQY
>TRBV19|TRBJ2-1
ASRTDRVGYNEQF
>TRBV25-1|TRBJ2-2
ASSETDSAPCTGELF